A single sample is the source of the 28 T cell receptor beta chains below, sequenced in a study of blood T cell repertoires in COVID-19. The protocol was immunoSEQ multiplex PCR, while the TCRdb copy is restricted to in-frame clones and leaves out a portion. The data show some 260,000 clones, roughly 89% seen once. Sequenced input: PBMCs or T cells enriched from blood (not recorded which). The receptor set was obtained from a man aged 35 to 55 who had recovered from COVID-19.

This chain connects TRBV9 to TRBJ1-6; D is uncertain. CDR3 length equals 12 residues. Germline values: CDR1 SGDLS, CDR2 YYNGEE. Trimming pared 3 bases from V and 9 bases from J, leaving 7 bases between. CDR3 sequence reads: CASSGRGSPLHF. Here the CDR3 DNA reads TGTGCCAGCAGCGGTCGGGGTTCACCCCTCCACTTT.

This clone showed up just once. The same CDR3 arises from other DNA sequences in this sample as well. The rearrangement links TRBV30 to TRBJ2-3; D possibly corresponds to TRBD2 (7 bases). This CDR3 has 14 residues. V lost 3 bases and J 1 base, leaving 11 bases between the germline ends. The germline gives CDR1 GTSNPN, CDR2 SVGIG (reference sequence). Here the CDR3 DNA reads TGTGCCTGGAGCTCCGGGGGGCGCACAGATACGCAGTATTTT. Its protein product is CAWSSGGRTDTQYF.

This chain's CDR3 is CASSFQGYEQYF. The CDR3, as DNA: TGTGCCAGCAGCTTTCAGGGCTACGAGCAGTACTTC. J is TRBJ2-7 and V is TRBV7-9; a weak D match, TRBD1 (5 bases). This CDR3 region has 12 residues. V was cut by 3 bases and J by 3 bases, with 6 bases left in between. The germline gives CDR1 SEHNR, CDR2 FQNEAQ (reference sequence).

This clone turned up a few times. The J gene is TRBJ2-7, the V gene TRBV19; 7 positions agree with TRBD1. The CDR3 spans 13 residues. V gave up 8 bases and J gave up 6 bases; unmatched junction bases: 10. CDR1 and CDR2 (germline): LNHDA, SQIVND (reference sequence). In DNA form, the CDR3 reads TGTGCCAGTGGAATGACAGGGTCGTCCGAGCAGTACTTC. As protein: CASGMTGSSEQYF.

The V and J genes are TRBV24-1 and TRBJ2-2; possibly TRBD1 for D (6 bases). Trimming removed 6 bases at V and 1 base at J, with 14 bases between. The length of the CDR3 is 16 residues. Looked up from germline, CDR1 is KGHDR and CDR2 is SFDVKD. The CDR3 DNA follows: TGTGCCACCAGTAGCCAGGGGTCGTTGAACACCGGGGAGCTGTTTTTT. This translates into CATSSQGSLNTGELFF.

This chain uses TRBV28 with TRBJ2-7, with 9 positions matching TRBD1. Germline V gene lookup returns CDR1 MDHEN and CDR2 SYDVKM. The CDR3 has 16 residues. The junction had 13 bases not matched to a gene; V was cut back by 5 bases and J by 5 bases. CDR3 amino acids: CASSPPPGTGTNEQYF. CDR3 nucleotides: TGTGCCAGCAGTCCACCTCCCGGGACAGGGACCAACGAGCAGTACTTC.

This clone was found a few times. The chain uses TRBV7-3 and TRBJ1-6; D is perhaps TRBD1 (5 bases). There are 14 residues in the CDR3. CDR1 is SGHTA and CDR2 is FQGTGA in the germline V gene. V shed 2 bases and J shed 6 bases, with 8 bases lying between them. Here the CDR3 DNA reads TGTGCCAGCAGCTTACTAGGGGCTAATTCACCCCTCCACTTT. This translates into CASSLLGANSPLHF.

The CDR3 region is CASSLLFRVGTGELFF. For the CDR3, the DNA is TGTGCCAGCAGCTTATTATTCAGGGTCGGAACCGGGGAGCTGTTTTTT. The gene calls are TRBV5-5 and TRBJ2-2, with D tentatively TRBD1 (5 bases). The CDR3 length is 16 residues. V dropped 2 bases and J dropped 5 bases, with 16 bases sitting between them. The germline V gene has CDR1 SGHKS and CDR2 YYEKEE (reference sequence).

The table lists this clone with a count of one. CDR3 coding DNA: TGTGCCAGTAGTCTAAAGGAGGGGTGGAACACTGAAGCTTTCTTT. Its protein is CASSLKEGWNTEAFF. The chain carries TRBV19 and TRBJ1-1; a possible D gene is TRBD1 (5 bases). Per germline, CDR1 LNHDA and CDR2 SQIVND (reference sequence). The CDR3 runs 15 residues. Trimming left V 5 bases short and J 1 base short, with 14 bases between.

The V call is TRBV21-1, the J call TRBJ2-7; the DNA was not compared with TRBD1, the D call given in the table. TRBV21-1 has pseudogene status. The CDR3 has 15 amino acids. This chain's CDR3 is CASRKATDSSYEQYF. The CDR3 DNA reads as TGTGCCAGCAGGAAAGCCACGGACAGCTCCTACGAGCAGTACTTC.

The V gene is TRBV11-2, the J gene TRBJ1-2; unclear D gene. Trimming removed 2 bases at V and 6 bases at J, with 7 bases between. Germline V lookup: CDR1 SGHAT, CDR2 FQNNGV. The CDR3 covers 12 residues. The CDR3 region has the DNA TGTGCCAGCAGCTTAAACTCGCATGGCTACACCTTC. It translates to CASSLNSHGYTF.

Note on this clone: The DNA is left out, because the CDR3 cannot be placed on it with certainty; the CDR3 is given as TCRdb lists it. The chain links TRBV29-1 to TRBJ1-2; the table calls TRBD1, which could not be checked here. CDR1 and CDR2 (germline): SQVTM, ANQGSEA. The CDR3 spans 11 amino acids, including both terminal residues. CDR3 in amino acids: CSVGTGNKNTF.

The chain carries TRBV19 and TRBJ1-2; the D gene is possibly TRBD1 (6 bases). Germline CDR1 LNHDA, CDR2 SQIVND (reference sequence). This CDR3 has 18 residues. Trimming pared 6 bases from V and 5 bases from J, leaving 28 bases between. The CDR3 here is CASRTAVGTFHLGYGYTF. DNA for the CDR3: TGTGCCAGTAGGACCGCCGTAGGGACATTCCACTTGGGGTATGGCTACACCTTC.

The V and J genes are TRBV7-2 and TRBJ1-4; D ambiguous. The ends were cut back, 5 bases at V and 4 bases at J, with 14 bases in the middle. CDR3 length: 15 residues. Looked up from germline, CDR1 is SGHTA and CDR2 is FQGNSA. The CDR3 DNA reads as TGTGCCAGCAGCGGGGAGGGCCGCGGTAATGAAAAACTGTTTTTT. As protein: CASSGEGRGNEKLFF.

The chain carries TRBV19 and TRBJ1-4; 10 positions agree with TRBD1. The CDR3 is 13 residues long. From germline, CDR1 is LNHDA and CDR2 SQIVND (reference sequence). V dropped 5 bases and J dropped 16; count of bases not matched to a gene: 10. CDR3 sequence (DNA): TGTGCCAGTAGTCCGGGACAGGGGTATATGTGGTTTTTT. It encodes CASSPGQGYMWFF.

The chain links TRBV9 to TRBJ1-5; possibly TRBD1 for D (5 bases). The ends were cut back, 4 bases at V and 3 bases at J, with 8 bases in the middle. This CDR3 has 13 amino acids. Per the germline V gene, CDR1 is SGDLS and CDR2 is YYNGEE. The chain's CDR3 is CASSRGSNQPQHF. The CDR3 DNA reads TGTGCCAGCAGCCGGGGGTCCAATCAGCCCCAGCATTTT.

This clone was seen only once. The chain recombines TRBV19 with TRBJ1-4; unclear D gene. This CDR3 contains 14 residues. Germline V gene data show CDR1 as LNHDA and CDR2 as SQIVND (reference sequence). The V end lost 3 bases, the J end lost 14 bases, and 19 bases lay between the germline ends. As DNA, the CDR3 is TGTGCCAGTAGTATGGGCCGGGATCCCGAAGGGCTGTTTTTT. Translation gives CASSMGRDPEGLFF. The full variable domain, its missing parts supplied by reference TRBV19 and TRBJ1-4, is DGGITQSPKYLFRKEGQNVTLSCEQNLNHDAMYWYRQDPGQGLRLIYYSQIVNDFQKGDIAEGYSVSREKKESFPLTVTSAQKNPTAFYLCASSMGRDPEGLFFGSGTQLSVL.

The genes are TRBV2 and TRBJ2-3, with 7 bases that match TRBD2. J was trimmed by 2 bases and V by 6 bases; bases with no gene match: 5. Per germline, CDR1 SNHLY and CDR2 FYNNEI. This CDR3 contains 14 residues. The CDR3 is CASSASGFTDTQYF. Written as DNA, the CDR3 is TGTGCCAGCAGCGCTAGCGGCTTCACAGATACGCAGTATTTT.

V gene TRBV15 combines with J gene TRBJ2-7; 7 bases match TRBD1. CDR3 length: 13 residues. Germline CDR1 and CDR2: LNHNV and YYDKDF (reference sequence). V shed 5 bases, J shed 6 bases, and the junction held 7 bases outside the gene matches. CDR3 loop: CATSPDRAREQYF. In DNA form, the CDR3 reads TGTGCCACCAGCCCTGACAGGGCGCGCGAGCAGTACTTC.

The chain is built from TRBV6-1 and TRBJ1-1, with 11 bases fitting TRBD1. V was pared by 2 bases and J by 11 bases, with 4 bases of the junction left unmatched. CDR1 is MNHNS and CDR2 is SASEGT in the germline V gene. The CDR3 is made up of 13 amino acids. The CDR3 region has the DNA TGTGCCAGCAGTGAAAGGACAGGGGGCAGTGCTTTCTTT. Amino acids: CASSERTGGSAFF.

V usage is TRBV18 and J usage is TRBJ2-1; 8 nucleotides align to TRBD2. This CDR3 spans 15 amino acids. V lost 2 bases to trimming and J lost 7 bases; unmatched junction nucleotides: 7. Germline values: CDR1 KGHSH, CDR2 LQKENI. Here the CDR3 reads CASSPYREGQNEQFF. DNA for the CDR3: TGTGCCAGCTCACCATATCGGGAGGGCCAAAATGAGCAGTTCTTC.

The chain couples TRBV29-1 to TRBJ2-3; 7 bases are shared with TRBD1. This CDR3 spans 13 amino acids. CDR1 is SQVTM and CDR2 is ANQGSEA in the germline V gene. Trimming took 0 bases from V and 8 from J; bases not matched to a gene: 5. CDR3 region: CSVEDRPGGTQYF. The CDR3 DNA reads TGCAGCGTTGAAGATCGCCCAGGGGGTACGCAGTATTTT.

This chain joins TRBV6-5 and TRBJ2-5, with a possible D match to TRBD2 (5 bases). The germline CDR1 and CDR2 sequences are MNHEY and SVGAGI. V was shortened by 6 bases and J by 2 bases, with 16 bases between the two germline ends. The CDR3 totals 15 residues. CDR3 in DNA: TGTGCCAGCAGCACCGCCACGGGGTTTCAAGAGACCCAGTACTTC. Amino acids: CASSTATGFQETQYF.

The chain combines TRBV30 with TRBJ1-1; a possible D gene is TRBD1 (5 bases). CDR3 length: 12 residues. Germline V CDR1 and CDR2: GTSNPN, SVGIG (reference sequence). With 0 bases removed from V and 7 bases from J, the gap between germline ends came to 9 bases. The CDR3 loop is CAWSVGRGEAFF. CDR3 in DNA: TGTGCCTGGAGTGTCGGTAGGGGTGAAGCTTTCTTT.

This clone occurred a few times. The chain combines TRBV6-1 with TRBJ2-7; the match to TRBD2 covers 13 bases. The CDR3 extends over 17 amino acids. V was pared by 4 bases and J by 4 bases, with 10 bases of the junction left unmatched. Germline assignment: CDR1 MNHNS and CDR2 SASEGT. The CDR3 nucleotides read TGTGCCAGCAGTGGGACTAGCGGGAGACCCCGTCCTTACGAGCAGTACTTC. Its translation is CASSGTSGRPRPYEQYF.

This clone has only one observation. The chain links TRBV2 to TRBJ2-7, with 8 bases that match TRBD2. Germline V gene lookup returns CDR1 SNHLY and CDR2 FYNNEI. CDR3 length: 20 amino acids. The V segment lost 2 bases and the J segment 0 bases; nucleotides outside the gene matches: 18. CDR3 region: CASSEKLRLTSAASSYEQYF. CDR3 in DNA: TGTGCCAGCAGTGAAAAGTTGAGGTTGACTAGCGCCGCGAGCTCCTACGAGCAGTACTTC.

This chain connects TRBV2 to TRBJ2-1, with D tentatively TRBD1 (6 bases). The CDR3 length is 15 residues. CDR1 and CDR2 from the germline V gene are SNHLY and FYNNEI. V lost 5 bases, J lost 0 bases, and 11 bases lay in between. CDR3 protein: CASSNDRSSYNEQFF. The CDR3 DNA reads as TGTGCCAGCAGTAACGACAGGAGCTCCTACAATGAGCAGTTCTTC.

The CDR3 reads CASSTFGTGHGYTF. CDR3 coding DNA: TGTGCCAGCAGCACATTCGGGACAGGCCATGGCTACACCTTC. The chain has TRBV9 and TRBJ1-2, with 8 bases aligning to TRBD1. Looked up from germline, CDR1 is SGDLS and CDR2 is YYNGEE. The ends lost 4 bases at V and 6 bases at J; junction bases unmatched: 8. The CDR3 sequence is 14 residues long.